This is a list of T cell receptor beta chains from one sample in a study of OX40 agonist ivuxolimab in advanced cancers. Clones were read by immunoSEQ multiplex PCR, and TCRdb kept only the in-frame ones, dropping some. Of 50,000 to 65,000 clones detected, roughly 87% appear once; the ten largest clones hold 2.8%. The starting material was CD4+ or CD8+ T cells sorted from blood, obtained in a trial of the OX40 agonist ivuxolimab. The origin of the receptors is an adult with an advanced solid tumor such as melanoma, head and neck, liver or kidney cancer. Both conserved end residues are part of each CDR3. Each record gives: V gene, CDR3 protein.

TRBV5-1 CASSLGGQGMGGAFF
TRBV5-1 CASSPSGVRGETQYF
TRBV18 CASSPLSPNTDTQYF
TRBV7-8 CASSPVTNYGYTF
TRBV6-1 CASSYGPLTEAFF
TRBV7-8 CASSPGLGPGNTIYF
TRBV2 CASRGTPGPSSYEQYF
TRBV19 CASSMGQDYNEQFF
TRBV19 CASREKTGLAVNEQFF
TRBV5-5 CASSEQNIQYF